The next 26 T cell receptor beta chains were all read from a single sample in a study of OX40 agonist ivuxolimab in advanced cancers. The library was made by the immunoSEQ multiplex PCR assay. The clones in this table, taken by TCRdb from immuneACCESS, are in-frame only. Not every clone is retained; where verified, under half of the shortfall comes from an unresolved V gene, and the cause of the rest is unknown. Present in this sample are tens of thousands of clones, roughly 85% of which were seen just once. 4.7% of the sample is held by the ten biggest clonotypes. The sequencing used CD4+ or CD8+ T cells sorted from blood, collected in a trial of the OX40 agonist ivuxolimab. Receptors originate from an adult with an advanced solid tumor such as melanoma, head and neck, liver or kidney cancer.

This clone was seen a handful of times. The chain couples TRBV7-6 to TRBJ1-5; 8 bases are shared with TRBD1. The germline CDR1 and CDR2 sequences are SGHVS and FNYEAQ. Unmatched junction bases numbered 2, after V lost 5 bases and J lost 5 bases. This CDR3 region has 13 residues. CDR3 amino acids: CASSQDRDQPQHF. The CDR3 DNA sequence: TGTGCCAGCAGCCAGGACAGGGATCAGCCCCAGCATTTT.

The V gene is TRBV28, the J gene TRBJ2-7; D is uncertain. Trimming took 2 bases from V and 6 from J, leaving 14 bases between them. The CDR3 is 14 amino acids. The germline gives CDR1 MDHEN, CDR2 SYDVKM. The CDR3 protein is CASSLVAGPGEQYF. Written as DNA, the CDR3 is TGTGCCAGCAGTTTAGTGGCAGGCCCTGGCGAGCAGTACTTC.

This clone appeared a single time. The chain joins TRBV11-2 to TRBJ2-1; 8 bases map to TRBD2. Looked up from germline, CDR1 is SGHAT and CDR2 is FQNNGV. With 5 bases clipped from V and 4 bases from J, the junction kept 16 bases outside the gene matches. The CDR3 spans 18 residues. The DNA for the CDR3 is TGTGCCAGCAGCCGGGGGGCGGGAGGCCGGAAGGTTTACAATGAGCAGTTCTTC. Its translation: CASSRGAGGRKVYNEQFF.

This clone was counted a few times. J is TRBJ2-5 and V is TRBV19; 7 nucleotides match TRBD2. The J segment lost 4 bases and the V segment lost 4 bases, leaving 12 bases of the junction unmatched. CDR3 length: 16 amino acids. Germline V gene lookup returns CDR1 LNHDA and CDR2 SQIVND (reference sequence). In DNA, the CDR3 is TGTGCCAGTAGTACAGGGAGGGCGACTTGGCGAGAGACCCAGTACTTC. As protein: CASSTGRATWRETQYF.

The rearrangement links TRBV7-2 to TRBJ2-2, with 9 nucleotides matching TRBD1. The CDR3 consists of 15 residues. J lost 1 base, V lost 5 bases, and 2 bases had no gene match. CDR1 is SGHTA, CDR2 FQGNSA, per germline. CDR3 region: CASSRDRVNTGELFF. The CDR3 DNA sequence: TGTGCCAGCAGCCGGGACAGGGTGAACACCGGGGAGCTGTTTTTT. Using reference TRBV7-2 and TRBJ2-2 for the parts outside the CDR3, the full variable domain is GAGVSQSPSNKVTEKGKDVELRCDPISGHTALYWYRQSLGQGLEFLIYFQGNSAPDKSGLPSDRFSAERTGGSVSTLTIQRTQQEDSAVYLCASSRDRVNTGELFFGEGSRLTVL.

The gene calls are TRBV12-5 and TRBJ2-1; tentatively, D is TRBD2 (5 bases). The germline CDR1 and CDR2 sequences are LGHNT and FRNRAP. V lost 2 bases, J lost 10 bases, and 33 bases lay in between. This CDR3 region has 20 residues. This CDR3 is CASGLSNSMGRGRAGFEQFF. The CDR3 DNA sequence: TGTGCTAGTGGTTTGTCAAACTCTATGGGGAGAGGCCGGGCCGGGTTCGAGCAGTTCTTC.

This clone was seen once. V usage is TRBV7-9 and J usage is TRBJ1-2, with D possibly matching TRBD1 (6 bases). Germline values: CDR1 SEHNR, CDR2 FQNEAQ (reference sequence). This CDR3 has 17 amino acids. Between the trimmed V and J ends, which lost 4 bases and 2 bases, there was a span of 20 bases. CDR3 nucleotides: TGTGCCAGCAGCTGGGGACACTACCTACAGCCGAACTATGGCTACACCTTC. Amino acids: CASSWGHYLQPNYGYTF. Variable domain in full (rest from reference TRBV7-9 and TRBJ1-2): DTGVSQNPRHKITKRGQNVTFRCDPISEHNRLYWYRQTLGQGPEFLTYFQNEAQLEKSRLLSDRFSAERPKGSFSTLEIQRTEQGDSAMYLCASSWGHYLQPNYGYTFGSGTRLTVV.

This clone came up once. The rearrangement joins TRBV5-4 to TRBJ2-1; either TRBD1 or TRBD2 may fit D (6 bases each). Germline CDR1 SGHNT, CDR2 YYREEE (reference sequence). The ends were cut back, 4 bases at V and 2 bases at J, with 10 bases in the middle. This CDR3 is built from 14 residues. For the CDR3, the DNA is TGTGCCAGCAGCGCACGGGGGCCCTACAATGAGCAGTTCTTC. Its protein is CASSARGPYNEQFF.

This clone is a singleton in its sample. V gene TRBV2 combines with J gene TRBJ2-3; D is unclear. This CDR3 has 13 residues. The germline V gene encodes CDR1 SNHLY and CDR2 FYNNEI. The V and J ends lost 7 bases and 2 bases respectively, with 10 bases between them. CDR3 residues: CASKALPTDTQYF. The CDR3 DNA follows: TGTGCCAGCAAAGCACTTCCCACAGATACGCAGTATTTT.

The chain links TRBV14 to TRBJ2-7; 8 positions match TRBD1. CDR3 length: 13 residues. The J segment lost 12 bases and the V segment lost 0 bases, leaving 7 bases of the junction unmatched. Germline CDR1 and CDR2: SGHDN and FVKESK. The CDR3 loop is CASSQEFRGRLYF. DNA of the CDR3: TGTGCCAGCAGCCAAGAGTTCAGGGGGCGCCTGTACTTC.

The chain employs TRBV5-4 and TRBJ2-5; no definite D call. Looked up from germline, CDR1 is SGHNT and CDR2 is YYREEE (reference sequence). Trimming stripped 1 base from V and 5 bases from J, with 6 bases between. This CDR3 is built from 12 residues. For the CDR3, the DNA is TGTGCCAGCAGCTTGCCGTGGGAGACCCAGTACTTC. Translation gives CASSLPWETQYF. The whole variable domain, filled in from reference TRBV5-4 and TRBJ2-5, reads ETGVTQSPTHLIKTRGQQVTLRCSSQSGHNTVSWYQQALGQGPQFIFQYYREEENGRGNFPPRFSGLQFPNYSSELNVNALELDDSALYLCASSLPWETQYFGPGTRLLVL.

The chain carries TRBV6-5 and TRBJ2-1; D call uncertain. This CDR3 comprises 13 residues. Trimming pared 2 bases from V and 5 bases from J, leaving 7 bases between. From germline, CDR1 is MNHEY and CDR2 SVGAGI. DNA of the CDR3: TGTGCCAGCAGTTACAGCGAGAACAATGAGCAGTTCTTC. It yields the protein CASSYSENNEQFF.

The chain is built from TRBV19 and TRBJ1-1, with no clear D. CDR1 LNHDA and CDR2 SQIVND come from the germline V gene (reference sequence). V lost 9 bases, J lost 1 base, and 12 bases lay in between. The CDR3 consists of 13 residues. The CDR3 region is CASRSEGNTEAFF. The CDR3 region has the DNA TGTGCCAGCCGATCTGAGGGGAACACTGAAGCTTTCTTT. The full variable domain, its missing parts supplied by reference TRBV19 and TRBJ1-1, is DGGITQSPKYLFRKEGQNVTLSCEQNLNHDAMYWYRQDPGQGLRLIYYSQIVNDFQKGDIAEGYSVSREKKESFPLTVTSAQKNPTAFYLCASRSEGNTEAFFGQGTRLTVV.

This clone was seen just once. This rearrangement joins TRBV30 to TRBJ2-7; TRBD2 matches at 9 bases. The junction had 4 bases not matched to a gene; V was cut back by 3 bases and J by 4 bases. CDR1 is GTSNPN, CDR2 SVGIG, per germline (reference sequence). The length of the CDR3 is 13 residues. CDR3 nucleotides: TGTGCCTGGAGCCGACTAGCGGAATACGAGCAGTACTTC. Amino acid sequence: CAWSRLAEYEQYF.

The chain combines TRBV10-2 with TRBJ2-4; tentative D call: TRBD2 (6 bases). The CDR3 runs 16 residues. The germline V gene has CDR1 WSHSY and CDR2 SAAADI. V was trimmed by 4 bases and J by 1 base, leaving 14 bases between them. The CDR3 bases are TGCGCCAGCAGTGGAGCGGGCGGGGCGGCCAAAAACATTCAGTACTTC. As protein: CASSGAGGAAKNIQYF.

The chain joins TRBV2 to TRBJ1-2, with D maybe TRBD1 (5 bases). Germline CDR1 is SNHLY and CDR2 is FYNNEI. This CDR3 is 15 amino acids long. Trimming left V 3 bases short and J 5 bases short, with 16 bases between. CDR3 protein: CASSERYGTGYGYTF. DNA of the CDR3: TGTGCCAGCAGTGAGCGTTACGGGACGGGATATGGCTACACCTTC.

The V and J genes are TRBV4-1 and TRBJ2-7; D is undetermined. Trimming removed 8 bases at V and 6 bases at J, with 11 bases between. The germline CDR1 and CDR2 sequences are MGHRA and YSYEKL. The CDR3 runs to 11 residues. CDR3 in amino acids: CASGDYSEQYF. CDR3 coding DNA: TGCGCCAGCGGCGATTATTCCGAGCAGTACTTC.

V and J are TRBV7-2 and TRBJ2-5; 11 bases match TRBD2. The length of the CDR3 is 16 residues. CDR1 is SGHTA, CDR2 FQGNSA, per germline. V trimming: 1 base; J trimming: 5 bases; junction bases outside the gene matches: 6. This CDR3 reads CASSLELAGALETQYF. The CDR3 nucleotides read TGTGCCAGCAGCTTAGAACTAGCGGGAGCTTTGGAGACCCAGTACTTC. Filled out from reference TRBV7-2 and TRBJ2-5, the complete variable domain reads GAGVSQSPSNKVTEKGKDVELRCDPISGHTALYWYRQSLGQGLEFLIYFQGNSAPDKSGLPSDRFSAERTGGSVSTLTIQRTQQEDSAVYLCASSLELAGALETQYFGPGTRLLVL.

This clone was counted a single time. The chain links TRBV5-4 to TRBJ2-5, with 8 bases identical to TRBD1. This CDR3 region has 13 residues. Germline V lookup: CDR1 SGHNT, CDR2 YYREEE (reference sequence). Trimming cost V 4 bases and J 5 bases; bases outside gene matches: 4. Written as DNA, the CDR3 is TGTGCCAGCAGCGTGACAGGGGTGGAGACCCAGTACTTC. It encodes CASSVTGVETQYF.

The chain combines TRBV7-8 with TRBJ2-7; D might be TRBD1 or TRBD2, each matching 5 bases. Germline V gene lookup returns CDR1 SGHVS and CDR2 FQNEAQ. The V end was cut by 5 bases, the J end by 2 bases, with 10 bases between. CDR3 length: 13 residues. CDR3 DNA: TGTGCCAGCAGCGGGGACGGGCCCTACGAGCAGTACTTC. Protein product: CASSGDGPYEQYF. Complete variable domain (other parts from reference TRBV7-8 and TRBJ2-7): GAGVSQSPRYKVAKRGQDVALRCDPISGHVSLFWYQQALGQGPEFLTYFQNEAQLDKSGLPSDRFFAERPEGSVSTLKIQRTQQEDSAVYLCASSGDGPYEQYFGPGTRLTVT.

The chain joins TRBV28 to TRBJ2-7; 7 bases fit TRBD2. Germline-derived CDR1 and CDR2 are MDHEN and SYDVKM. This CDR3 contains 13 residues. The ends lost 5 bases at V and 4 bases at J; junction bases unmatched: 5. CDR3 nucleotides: TGTGCCAGCAGTAGCGGGATTGGGTACGAGCAGTACTTC. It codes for CASSSGIGYEQYF.

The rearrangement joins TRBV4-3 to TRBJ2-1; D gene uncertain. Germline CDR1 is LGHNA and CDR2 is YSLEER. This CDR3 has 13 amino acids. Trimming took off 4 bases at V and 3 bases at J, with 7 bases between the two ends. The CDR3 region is CASSLSLYNEQFF. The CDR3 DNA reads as TGCGCCAGCAGCCTTAGTCTCTACAATGAGCAGTTCTTC.

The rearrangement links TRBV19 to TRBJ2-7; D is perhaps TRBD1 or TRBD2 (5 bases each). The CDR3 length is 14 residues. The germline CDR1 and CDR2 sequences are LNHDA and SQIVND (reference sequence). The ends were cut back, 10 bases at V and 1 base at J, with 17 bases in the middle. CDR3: CATRDRDGSYEQYF. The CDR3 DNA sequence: TGTGCCACCAGAGACCGGGACGGATCCTACGAGCAGTACTTC.

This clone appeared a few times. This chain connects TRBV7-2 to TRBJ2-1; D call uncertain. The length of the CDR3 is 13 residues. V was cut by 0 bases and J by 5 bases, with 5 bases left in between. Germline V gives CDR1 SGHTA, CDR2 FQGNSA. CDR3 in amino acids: CASSLARNNEQFF. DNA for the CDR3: TGTGCCAGCAGCTTAGCTAGAAACAATGAGCAGTTCTTC.

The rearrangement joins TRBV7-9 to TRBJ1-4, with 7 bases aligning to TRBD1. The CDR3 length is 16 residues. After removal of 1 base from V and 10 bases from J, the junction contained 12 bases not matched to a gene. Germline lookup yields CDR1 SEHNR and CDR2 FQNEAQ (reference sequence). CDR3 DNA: TGTGCCAGCAGCTTAGGGTTTGGGACAGAGTTCGGAAAACTGTTTTTT. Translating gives CASSLGFGTEFGKLFF.

The CDR3, as DNA: TGTGCCAGCAGCGTAGATTATGAGTCTGGGGAGCAGTACTTC. Its translation is CASSVDYESGEQYF. The chain recombines TRBV9 with TRBJ2-7; D gene unclear. CDR3 size: 14 residues. V lost 0 bases, J lost 7 bases, and 14 bases lay in between. The germline V gene encodes CDR1 SGDLS and CDR2 YYNGEE.